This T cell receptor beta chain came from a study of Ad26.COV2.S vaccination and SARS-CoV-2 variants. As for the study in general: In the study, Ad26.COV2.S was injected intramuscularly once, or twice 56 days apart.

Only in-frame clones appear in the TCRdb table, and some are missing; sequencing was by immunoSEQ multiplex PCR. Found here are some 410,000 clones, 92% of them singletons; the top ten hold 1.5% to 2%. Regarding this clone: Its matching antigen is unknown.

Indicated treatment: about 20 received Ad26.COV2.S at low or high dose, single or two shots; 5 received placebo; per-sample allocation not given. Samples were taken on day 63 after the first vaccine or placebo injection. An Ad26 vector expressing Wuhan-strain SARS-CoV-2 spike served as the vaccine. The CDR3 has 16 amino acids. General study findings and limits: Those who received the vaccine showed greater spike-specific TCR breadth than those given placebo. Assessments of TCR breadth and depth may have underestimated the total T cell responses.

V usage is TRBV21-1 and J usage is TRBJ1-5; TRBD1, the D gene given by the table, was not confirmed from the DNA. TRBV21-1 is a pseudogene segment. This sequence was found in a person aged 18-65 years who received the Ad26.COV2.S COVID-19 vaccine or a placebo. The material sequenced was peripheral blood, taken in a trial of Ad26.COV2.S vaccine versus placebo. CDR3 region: CASSETGCATNQPQHF. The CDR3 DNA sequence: TGTGCCAGCAGCGAAACAGGGTGCGCGACAAATCAGCCCCAGCATTTT.